This T cell receptor (beta chain) was obtained from a study of T cell responses to AZD1222 COVID-19 vaccine. Pooling was applied to second doses at about 4 or about 12 weeks. Clones were sequenced by immunoSEQ multiplex PCR, and TCRdb holds only the in-frame ones, with some missing. The data show 86,000 or so clones, with 88% seen just once and roughly 7.2% held by the top ten. The germline gives CDR1 SGHNT, CDR2 YENEEA. Trimming left V 5 bases short and J 5 bases short, with 10 bases between. CDR3 length equals 13 residues. The chain joins TRBV11-3 to TRBJ2-1; tentatively, D is TRBD2 (5 bases). The sample was peripheral blood, taken 28 days after the second AZD1222 dose. This clonotype was obtained from an adult who received the AZD1222 COVID-19 vaccine. CDR3 region: CASSGGRNNEQFF. The CDR3 DNA follows: TGTGCCAGCAGCGGAGGACGGAACAATGAGCAGTTCTTC. Using reference TRBV11-3 and TRBJ2-1 for the parts outside the CDR3, the full variable domain is EAGVVQSPRYKIIEKKQPVAFWCNPISGHNTLYWYLQNLGQGPELLIRYENEEAVDDSQLPKDRFSAERLKGVDSTLKIQPAELGDSAVYLCASSGGRNNEQFFGPGTRLTVL.